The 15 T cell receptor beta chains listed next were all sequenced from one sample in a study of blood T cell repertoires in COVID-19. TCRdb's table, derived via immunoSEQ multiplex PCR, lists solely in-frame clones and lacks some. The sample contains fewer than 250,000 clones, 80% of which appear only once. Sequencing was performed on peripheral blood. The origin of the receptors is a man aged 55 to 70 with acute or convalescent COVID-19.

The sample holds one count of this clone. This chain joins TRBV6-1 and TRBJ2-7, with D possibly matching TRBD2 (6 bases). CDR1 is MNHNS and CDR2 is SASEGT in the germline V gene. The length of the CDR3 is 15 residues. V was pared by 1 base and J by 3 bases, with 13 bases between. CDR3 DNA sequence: TGTGCCAGCAGTGAAGGCACTAGCTTTATCTACGAGCAGTACTTC. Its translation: CASSEGTSFIYEQYF.

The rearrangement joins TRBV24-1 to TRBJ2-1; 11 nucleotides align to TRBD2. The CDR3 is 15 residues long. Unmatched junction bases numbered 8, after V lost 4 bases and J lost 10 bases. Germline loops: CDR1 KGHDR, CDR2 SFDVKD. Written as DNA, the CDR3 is TGTGCCACCAGTGACCATCTAGCGGGAGGAGGGGAGCAGTTCTTC. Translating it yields CATSDHLAGGGEQFF.

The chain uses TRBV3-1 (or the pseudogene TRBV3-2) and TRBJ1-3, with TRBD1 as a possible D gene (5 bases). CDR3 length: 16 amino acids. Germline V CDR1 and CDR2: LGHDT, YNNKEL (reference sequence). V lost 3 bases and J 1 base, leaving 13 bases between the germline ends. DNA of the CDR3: TGTGCCAGCAGCCATACGGGACTGCGTTCTGGAAACACCATATATTTT. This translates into CASSHTGLRSGNTIYF.

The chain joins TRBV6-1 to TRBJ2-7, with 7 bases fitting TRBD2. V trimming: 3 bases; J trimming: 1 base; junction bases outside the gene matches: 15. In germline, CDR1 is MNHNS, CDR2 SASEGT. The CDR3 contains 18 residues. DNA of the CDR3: TGTGCCAGCAGTGACGTGTATGGGGAGGGGTGGGAGTCCTACGAGCAGTACTTC. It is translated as CASSDVYGEGWESYEQYF.

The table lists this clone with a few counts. In nucleotides, the CDR3 is TGTGCCACGGGGGTGGGGGCTGAAGCTTTCTTT. Encoded protein: CATGVGAEAFF. The chain employs TRBV12-3 or TRBV12-4 and TRBJ1-1, with D possibly being TRBD1 (5 bases). CDR3 length equals 11 residues. Trimming shortened V by 10 bases and J by 6 bases, and 12 bases separated the two germline ends.

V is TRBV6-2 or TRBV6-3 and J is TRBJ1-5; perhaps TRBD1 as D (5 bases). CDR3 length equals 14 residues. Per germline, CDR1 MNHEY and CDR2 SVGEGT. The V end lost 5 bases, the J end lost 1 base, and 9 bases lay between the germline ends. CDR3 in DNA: TGTGCCAGCAGTAGCCGACAGAGCAATCAGCCCCAGCATTTT. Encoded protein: CASSSRQSNQPQHF.

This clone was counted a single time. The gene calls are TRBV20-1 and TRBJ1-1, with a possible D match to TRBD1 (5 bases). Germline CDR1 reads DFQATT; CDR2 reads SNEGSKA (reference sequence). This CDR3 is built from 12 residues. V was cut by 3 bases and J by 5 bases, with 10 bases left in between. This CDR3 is CSASWGGTEAFF. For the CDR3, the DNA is TGCAGTGCTAGTTGGGGGGGGACTGAAGCTTTCTTT.

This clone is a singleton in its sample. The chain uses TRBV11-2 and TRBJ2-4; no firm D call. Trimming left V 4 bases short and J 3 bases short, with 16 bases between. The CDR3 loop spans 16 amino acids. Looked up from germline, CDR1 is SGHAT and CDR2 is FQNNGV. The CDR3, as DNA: TGTGCCAGCAGCTCCGAACGTCTAGAAGACAAAAACATTCAGTACTTC. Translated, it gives CASSSERLEDKNIQYF.

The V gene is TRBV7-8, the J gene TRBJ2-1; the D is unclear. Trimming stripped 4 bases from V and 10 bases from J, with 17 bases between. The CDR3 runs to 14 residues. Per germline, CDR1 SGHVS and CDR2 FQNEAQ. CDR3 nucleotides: TGTGCCAGCAGCTCAAAAGTACTCTCGAGCGAGCAGTTCTTC. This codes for CASSSKVLSSEQFF.

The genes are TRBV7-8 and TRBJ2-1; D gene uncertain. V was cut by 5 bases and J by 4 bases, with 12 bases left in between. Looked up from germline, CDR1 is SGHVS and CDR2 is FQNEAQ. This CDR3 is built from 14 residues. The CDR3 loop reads CASSPRGLYNEQFF. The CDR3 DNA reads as TGTGCCAGCAGCCCCAGAGGCCTATACAATGAGCAGTTCTTC.

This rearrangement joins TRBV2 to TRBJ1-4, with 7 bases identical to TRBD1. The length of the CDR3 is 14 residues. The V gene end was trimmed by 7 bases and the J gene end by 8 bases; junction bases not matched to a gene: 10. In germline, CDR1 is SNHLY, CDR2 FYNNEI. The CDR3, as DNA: TGTGCCAGCAACCGACAGGGATTGAGGGAAAAACTGTTTTTT. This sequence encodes CASNRQGLREKLFF. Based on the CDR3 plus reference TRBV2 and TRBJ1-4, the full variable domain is EPEVTQTPSHQVTQMGQEVILRCVPISNHLYFYWYRQILGQKVEFLVSFYNNEISEKSEIFDDQFSVERPDGSNFTLKIRSTKLEDSAMYFCASNRQGLREKLFFGSGTQLSVL.

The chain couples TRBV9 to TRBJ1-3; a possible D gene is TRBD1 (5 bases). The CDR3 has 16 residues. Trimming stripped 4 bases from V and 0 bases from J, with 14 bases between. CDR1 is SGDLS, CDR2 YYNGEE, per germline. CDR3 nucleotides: TGTGCCAGCAGCCGCCAAGCGGGGCGCTCTGGAAACACCATATATTTT. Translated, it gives CASSRQAGRSGNTIYF. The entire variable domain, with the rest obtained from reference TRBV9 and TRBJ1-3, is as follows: DSGVTQTPKHLITATGQRVTLRCSPRSGDLSVYWYQQSLDQGLQFLIQYYNGEERAKGNILERFSAQQFPDLHSELNLSSLELGDSALYFCASSRQAGRSGNTIYFGEGSWLTVV.

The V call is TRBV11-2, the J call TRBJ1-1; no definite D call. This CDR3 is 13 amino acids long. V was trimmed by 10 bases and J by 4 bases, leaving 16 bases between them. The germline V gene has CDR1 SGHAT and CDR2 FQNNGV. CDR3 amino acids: CATFFVGGTEAFF. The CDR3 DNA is TGTGCCACCTTTTTTGTGGGAGGCACTGAAGCTTTCTTT.

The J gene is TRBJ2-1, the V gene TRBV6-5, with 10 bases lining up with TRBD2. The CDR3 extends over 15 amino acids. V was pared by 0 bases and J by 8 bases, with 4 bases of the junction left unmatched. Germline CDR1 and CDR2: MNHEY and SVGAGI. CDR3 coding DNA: TGTGCCAGCAGTTACTCGGGACTAGCGACCGATGAGCAGTTCTTC. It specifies CASSYSGLATDEQFF.

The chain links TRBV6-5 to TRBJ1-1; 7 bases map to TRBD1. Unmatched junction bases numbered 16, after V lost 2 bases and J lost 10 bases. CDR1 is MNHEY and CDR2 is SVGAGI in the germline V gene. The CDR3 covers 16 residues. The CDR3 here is CASSYPPAGGFVVAFF. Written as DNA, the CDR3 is TGTGCCAGCAGTTACCCTCCGGCAGGGGGTTTTGTTGTAGCTTTCTTT.